This T cell receptor beta chain was recovered during a study of T cell responses to AZD1222 COVID-19 vaccine. Germline loops: CDR1 ENHRY, CDR2 SYGVKD. Germline trimming cut 2 bases from V and 3 bases from J; bases unmatched to any gene: 0. This CDR3 has 14 amino acids. Generated by immunoSEQ multiplex PCR, the TCRdb table keeps only in-frame clones and is missing some. The repertoire includes about 97,000 clones, approximately 90% of them detected once, and 6.5% to 8% sits in the top ten. The sequence was obtained from an adult in good health. The sample consisted of peripheral blood, taken on day 0 of AZD1222 vaccination. This chain links TRBV10-3 with TRBJ2-2; TRBD1 aligns across 7 bases. The CDR3 region is CAISEDRDTGELFF. CDR3 sequence (DNA): TGTGCCATCAGTGAGGACAGGGACACCGGGGAGCTGTTTTTT.